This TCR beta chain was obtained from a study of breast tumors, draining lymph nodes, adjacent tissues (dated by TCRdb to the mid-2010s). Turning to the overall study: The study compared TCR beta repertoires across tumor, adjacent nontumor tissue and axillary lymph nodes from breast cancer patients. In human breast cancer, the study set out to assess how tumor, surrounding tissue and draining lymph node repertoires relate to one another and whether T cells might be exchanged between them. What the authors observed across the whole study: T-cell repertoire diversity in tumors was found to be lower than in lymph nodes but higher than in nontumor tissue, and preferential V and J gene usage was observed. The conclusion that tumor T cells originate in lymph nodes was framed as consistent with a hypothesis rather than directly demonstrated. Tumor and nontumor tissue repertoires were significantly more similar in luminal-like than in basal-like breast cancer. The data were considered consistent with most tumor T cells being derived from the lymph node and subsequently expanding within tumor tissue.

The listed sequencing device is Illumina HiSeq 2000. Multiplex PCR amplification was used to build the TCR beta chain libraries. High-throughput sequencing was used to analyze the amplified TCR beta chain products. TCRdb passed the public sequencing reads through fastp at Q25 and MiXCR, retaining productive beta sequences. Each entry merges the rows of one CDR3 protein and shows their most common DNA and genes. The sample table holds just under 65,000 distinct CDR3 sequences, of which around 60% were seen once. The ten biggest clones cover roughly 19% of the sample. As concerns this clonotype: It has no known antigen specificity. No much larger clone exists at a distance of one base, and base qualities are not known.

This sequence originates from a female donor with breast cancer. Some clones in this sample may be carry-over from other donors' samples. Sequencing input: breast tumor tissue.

The CDR3 reads CASSFLQGEGEKLFF. In nucleotides, the sequence is TGTGCCAGCAGCTTCCTACAGGGAGAGGGAGAAAAACTGTTTTTT. Recombination connected TRBV7-2 to TRBJ1-4; TRBD1 could be the D gene, as 6 bases match. Its CDR3 holds 15 amino acids, cysteine through phenylalanine. CDR3 DNA is the only sequence kept; it has 45 bases, read in frame from the first base. Between the V and J ends, shortened by 3 bases and 8 bases respectively, the junction contains 16 bases. CDR1 and CDR2 are read off the germline V gene as SGHTA and FQGNSA. The variable domain in full, with residues beyond the CDR3 obtained from the reference TRBV7-2 and TRBJ1-4 genes, is GAGVSQSPSNKVTEKGKDVELRCDPISGHTALYWYRQSLGQGLEFLIYFQGNSAPDKSGLPSDRFSAERTGGSVSTLTIQRTQQEDSAVYLCASSFLQGEGEKLFFGSGTQLSVL.